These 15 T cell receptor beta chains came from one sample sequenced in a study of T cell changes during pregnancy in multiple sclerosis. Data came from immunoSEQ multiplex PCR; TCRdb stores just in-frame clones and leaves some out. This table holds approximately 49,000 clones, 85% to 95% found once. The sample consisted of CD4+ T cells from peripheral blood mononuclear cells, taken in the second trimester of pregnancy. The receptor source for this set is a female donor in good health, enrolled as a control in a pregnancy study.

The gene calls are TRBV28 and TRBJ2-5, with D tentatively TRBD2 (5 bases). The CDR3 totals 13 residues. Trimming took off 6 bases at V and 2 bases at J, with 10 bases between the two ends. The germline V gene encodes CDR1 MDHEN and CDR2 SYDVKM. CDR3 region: CASRSTGQETQYF. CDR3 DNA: TGTGCCAGCAGATCAACGGGACAAGAGACCCAGTACTTC. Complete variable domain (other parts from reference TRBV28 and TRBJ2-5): DVKVTQSSRYLVKRTGEKVFLECVQDMDHENMFWYRQDPGLGLRLIYFSYDVKMKEKGDIPEGYSVSREKKERFSLILESASTNQTSMYLCASRSTGQETQYFGPGTRLLVL.

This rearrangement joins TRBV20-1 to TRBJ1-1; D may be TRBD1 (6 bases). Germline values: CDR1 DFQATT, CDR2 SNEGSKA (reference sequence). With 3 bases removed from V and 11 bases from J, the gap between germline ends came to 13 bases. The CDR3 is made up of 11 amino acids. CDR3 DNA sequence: TGCAGTGCTAGCGCGGGGGCCGGGGCTTTCTTT. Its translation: CSASAGAGAFF.

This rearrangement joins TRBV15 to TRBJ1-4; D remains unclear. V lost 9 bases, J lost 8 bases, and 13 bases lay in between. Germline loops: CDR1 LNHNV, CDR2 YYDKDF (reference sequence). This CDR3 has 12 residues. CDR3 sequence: CATKRAGEKLFF. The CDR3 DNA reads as TGTGCCACGAAGAGGGCCGGGGAAAAACTGTTTTTT.

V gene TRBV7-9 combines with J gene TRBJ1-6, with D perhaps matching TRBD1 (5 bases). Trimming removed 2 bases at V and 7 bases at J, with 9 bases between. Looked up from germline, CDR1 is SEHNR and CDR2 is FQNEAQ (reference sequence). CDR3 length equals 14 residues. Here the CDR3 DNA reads TGTGCCAGCAGCTTAAGCAGGGTAAATTCACCCCTCCACTTT. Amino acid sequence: CASSLSRVNSPLHF.

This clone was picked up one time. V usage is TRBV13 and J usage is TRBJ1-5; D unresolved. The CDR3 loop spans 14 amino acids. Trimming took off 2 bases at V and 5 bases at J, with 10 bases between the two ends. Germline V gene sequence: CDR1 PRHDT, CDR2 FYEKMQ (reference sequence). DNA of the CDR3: TGTGCCAGCAGCTTATCGGGGATTCATCAGCCCCAGCATTTT. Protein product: CASSLSGIHQPQHF.

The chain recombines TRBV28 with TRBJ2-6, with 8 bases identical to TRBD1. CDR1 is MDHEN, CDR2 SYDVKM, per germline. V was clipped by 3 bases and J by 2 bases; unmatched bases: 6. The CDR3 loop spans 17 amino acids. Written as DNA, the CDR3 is TGTGCCAGCAGTTTCGGGGCCAGGGGGCCTGGGGCCAACGTCCTGACTTTC. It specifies CASSFGARGPGANVLTF.

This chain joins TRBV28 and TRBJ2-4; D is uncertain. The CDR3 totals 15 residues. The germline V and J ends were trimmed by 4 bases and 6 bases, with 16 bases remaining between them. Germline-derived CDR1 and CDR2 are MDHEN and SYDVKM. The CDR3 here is CASSYLSGNINIQYF. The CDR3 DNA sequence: TGTGCCAGCAGTTACCTCTCGGGTAACATAAACATTCAGTACTTC.

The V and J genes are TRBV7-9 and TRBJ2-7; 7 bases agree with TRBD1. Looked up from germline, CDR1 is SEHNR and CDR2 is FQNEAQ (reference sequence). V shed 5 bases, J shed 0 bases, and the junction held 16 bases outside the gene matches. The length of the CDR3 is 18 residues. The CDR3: CASSLSLTSGGSSYEQYF. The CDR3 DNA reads TGTGCCAGCAGCCTCTCCCTAACCTCAGGGGGAAGCTCCTACGAGCAGTACTTC.

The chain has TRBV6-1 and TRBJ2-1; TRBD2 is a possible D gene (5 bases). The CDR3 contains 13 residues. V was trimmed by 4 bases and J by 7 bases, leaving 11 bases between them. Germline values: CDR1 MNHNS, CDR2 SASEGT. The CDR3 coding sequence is TGTGCCAGCAGTGGGGAGACGGGGAATGAGCAGTTCTTC. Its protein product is CASSGETGNEQFF.

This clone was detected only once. The CDR3 DNA is TGTGCCAGCAGGGTACAGACCTATGGCTACACCTTC. It codes for CASRVQTYGYTF. The V and J genes are TRBV28 and TRBJ1-2, with unresolved D. Germline V lookup: CDR1 MDHEN, CDR2 SYDVKM. Trimming left V 6 bases short and J 4 bases short, with 9 bases between. The CDR3 is 12 residues long.

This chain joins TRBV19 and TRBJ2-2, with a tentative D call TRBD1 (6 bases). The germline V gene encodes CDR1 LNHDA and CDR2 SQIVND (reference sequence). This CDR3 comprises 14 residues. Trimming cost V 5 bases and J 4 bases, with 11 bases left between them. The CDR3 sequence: CASSPRTATGELFF. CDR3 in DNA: TGTGCCAGTAGTCCTAGGACAGCCACCGGGGAGCTGTTTTTT.

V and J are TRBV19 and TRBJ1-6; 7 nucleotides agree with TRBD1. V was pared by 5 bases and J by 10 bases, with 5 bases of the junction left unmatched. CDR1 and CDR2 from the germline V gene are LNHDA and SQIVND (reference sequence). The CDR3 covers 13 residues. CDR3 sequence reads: CASSQDRESPLHF. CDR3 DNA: TGTGCCAGTAGTCAAGACAGGGAGTCACCCCTCCACTTT.

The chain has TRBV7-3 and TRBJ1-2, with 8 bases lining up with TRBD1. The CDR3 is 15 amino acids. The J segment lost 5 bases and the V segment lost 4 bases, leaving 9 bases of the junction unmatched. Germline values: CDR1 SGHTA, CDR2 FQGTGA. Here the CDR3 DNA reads TGTGCCAGCAGCTCTACTCACCAGGGGGCTTATGGCTACACCTTC. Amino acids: CASSSTHQGAYGYTF.

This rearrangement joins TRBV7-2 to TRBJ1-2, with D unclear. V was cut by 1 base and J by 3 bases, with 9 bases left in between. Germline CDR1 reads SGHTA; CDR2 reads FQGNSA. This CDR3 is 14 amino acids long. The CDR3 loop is CASSLVRRDYGYTF. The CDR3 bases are TGTGCCAGCAGCTTAGTGAGGAGGGACTATGGCTACACCTTC.

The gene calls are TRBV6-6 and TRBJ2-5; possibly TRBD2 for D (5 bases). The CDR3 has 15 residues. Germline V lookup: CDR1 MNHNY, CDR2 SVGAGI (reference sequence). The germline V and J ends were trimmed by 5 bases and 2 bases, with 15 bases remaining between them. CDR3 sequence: CASSRDGLIQETQYF. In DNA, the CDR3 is TGTGCCAGCAGTCGAGATGGACTGATTCAAGAGACCCAGTACTTC.